Listed below are T cell receptor beta chains from one sample, sequenced in a study of T-cell memory formation after mild COVID-19. Via MiXCR, TCRdb re-called the 5' RACE reads, giving one row per CDR3 protein. The sample has around 200,000 distinct CDR3 sequences; under 30% are singletons. The sequenced sample consisted of PBMCs or a T cell subset sorted from them (not recorded which). The receptors here all came from an adult woman who had mild COVID-19 (a few samples of this study predate the infection). Cell type and time point are not known. Each CDR3 is given without its conserved first and last residue. Clone size is shown for a subset of rows, as once, few, many or a class of expanded clone.

14 | TRBV5-6 | - | ASSPDGDSSTDTQY
12 | TRBV7-6 | - | ASSVGTNQETQY
13 | TRBV7-9 | few | ASSPPAAGANVLT
13 | TRBV24-1 | few | ATSEGGEVSTEAF
9 | TRBV10-3 | few | ATTGAGELF
13 | TRBV20-1 | few | SARDFRGITGELF
12 | TRBV28 | - | ASSLWIQDTEAF
13 | TRBV27 | few | ASSPTPSLGYGYT
12 | TRBV12-3/TRBV12-4 | few | ASRQAGGVNEQF
14 | TRBV6-5 | - | ASAPGTPGQGREQY
12 | TRBV5-1 | - | ASSLDRGNSPLH
12 | TRBV12-3/TRBV12-4 | - | ASSRTDSSYGYT
13 | TRBV25-1 | - | ASSEWQGPNEKLF
13 | TRBV6-5 | few | ASSGFRSGANVLT
12 | TRBV15 | - | ATSAEGESNEQY
10 | TRBV5-1 | - | ASRVNTGEQF
13 | TRBV30 | - | AWFPAGTAFYEQY
12 | TRBV9 | - | ASSVDGFRETQY
13 | TRBV7-7 | few | ASGRLAGGQDTQY
13 | TRBV7-2 | - | ASSSGLALTGELF
10 | TRBV2 | - | ASKRGQETQY
13 | TRBV7-9 | few | ASSSGTAMNTEAF
11 | TRBV19 | - | ASRPGGSYGYT
15 | TRBV12-5 | few | ASGFFSAGGTKETQY
14 | TRBV15 | few | ATSSHGGGSYNEQF
14 | TRBV3-1 | few | ASSPRTSGAYNEQF
13 | TRBV7-9 | few | ASSLWAGGANVLT
12 | TRBV19 | - | ASSPLTGIGELF
13 | TRBV3-1 | few | ASTLSTTRGEKLF
12 | TRBV3-1 | many | ASSHGRVTDTQY
12 | TRBV5-6 | - | ASSSDRGEDTQY
13 | TRBV7-3 | few | ASSITGRNTGELF
14 | TRBV27 | - | ASSLSFSKASRGYT
11 | TRBV29-1 | - | SVEEPPRDTQY
14 | TRBV9 | few | ASSVRDSPAYNEQF
12 | TRBV7-8 | many | ASSPGGGGYEQY
11 | TRBV18 | once | ASSQMSSYEQY
11 | TRBV10-3 | few | AIRWTSGDEQF
12 | TRBV7-6 | - | ASRKTSGTGELF
14 | TRBV7-2 | - | ASSLVEEKYQETQY
14 | TRBV11-2 | few | ASRLTSGRGQETQY
9 | TRBV20-1 | few | SASRSTEAF
12 | TRBV4-1 | few | ASSQAAGGETQY
11 | TRBV7-8 | - | ASSAEVRYEQY
11 | TRBV6-2/TRBV6-3 | - | ASTLAGFSEQF
11 | TRBV29-1 | - | SVGTSVTYEQY
13 | TRBV20-1 | - | SARMLGQGTYEQY
15 | TRBV4-1 | few | ASSQTVQGGLQDEQF
15 | TRBV25-1 | - | ASSVGSAPGQGSEQY
13 | TRBV5-1 | - | ASSFFVQGGNEQF
11 | TRBV29-1 | - | SVSPGSYNEQF
15 | TRBV2 | few | ASSVLHSGDYTDTQY
13 | TRBV7-2 | few | ASSLGGAIKGEQY